These 24 T cell receptor beta chains came from one sample sequenced in a study of cytomegalovirus exposure and HLA in healthy donors. The primer mix had 60 Vbeta and 13 Jbeta primers. Data came from immunoSEQ multiplex PCR; TCRdb stores just in-frame clones and leaves some out. The table has 75,000 to 100,000 clones, 65% to 75% seen once; the top ten hold under 3%. The sample comprised PBMCs. These receptor sequences come from a female donor in good health and CMV-seropositive.

This clone was detected only a few times. The chain is built from TRBV5-6 and TRBJ2-3; 11 bases are shared with TRBD2. V gave up 3 bases and J gave up 4 bases; unmatched junction bases: 10. CDR3 length: 17 amino acids. The germline V gene encodes CDR1 SGHDT and CDR2 YYEEEE. The CDR3 here is CASSWGLAGGRSDTQYF. As DNA, the CDR3 is TGTGCCAGCAGCTGGGGCCTAGCGGGAGGCCGGTCAGATACGCAGTATTTT.

The chain employs TRBV7-9 and TRBJ2-3, with 9 bases matching TRBD2. Losses at the gene ends were 5 bases for V and 3 bases for J; bases not matched to a gene: 3. Per the germline V gene, CDR1 is SEHNR and CDR2 is FQNEAQ (reference sequence). CDR3 length: 14 residues. The chain's CDR3 is CASSLGLATDTQYF. In nucleotides, the CDR3 is TGTGCCAGCAGCCTGGGACTAGCAACAGATACGCAGTATTTT.

The CDR3 sequence is CASSLTGFYNEQFF. The CDR3, as DNA: TGTGCCAGCAGCTTGACAGGGTTCTACAATGAGCAGTTCTTC. V and J are TRBV11-3 and TRBJ2-1, with 7 positions matching TRBD1. The CDR3 covers 14 residues. V dropped 3 bases and J dropped 3; count of bases not matched to a gene: 2. From germline, CDR1 is SGHNT and CDR2 YENEEA.

This rearrangement joins TRBV21-1 to TRBJ2-2; TRBD2, the D gene given by the table, was not confirmed from the DNA. TRBV21-1 is marked as a pseudogene. The CDR3 is 16 amino acids. The CDR3 DNA sequence: TGTGCCAGCAGCGGGACTAGCGGGAGGGCCACCGGGGAGCTGTTTTTT. Translation: CASSGTSGRATGELFF.

The chain joins TRBV30 to TRBJ1-2; possibly TRBD1 for D (6 bases). This CDR3 region has 13 residues. Trimming stripped 4 bases from V and 7 bases from J, with 16 bases between. CDR1 and CDR2 (germline): GTSNPN, SVGIG (reference sequence). CDR3 bases: TGTGCCTGGAATCCCGCCCGGGACACTGGCTACACCTTC. Protein: CAWNPARDTGYTF. The whole variable domain, remainder taken from reference TRBV30 and TRBJ1-2, is SQTIHQWPATLVQPVGSPLSLECTVEGTSNPNLYWYRQAAGRGLQLLFYSVGIGQISSEVPQNLSASRPQDRQFILSSKKLLLSDSGFYLCAWNPARDTGYTFGSGTRLTVV.

V usage is TRBV5-4 and J usage is TRBJ2-5; 8 nucleotides agree with TRBD2. This CDR3 contains 15 residues. After removal of 4 bases from V and 5 bases from J, the junction contained 10 bases not matched to a gene. Germline V CDR1 and CDR2: SGHNT, YYREEE (reference sequence). The CDR3 nucleotides read TGTGCCAGCAGCCACTTAGCGGGGTTTGATGAGACCCAGTACTTC. It translates to CASSHLAGFDETQYF.

This chain connects TRBV6-5 to TRBJ2-7; D unresolved. Germline V lookup: CDR1 MNHEY, CDR2 SVGAGI. V dropped 4 bases and J dropped 0 bases, with 10 bases sitting between them. CDR3 size: 14 residues. The CDR3 DNA reads as TGTGCCAGCAGTTCCGCGTCGCACTCCTACGAGCAGTACTTC. Its translation: CASSSASHSYEQYF.

This clone was seen just once. The gene calls are TRBV7-2 and TRBJ2-3, with D perhaps TRBD1 (5 bases). V lost 5 bases to trimming and J lost 5 bases, with 8 bases between them. Per germline, CDR1 SGHTA and CDR2 FQGNSA. The CDR3 runs to 12 residues. CDR3 amino acids: CASSPQGDTQYF. Written as DNA, the CDR3 is TGTGCCAGCAGCCCGCAGGGAGATACGCAGTATTTT.

The V and J genes are TRBV4-3 and TRBJ2-1; D is perhaps TRBD2 (7 bases). Germline-derived CDR1 and CDR2 are LGHNA and YSLEER. The CDR3 runs 17 residues. Trimming removed 0 bases at V and 2 bases at J, with 14 bases between. In DNA, the CDR3 is TGCGCCAGCAGCCAAGATCACGCGGGGGCCCCCTACAATGAGCAGTTCTTC. Its protein is CASSQDHAGAPYNEQFF.

This chain connects TRBV9 to TRBJ2-3; 8 nucleotides align to TRBD2. V gave up 4 bases and J gave up 0 bases; unmatched junction bases: 7. Looked up from germline, CDR1 is SGDLS and CDR2 is YYNGEE. The CDR3 consists of 16 residues. CDR3 nucleotides: TGTGCCAGCAGCATATCAGCGGGAGTGAGCACAGATACGCAGTATTTT. It translates to CASSISAGVSTDTQYF. Full variable domain (rest looked up from reference TRBV9 and TRBJ2-3): DSGVTQTPKHLITATGQRVTLRCSPRSGDLSVYWYQQSLDQGLQFLIQYYNGEERAKGNILERFSAQQFPDLHSELNLSSLELGDSALYFCASSISAGVSTDTQYFGPGTRLTVL.

V usage is TRBV9 and J usage is TRBJ1-6; D ambiguous. Trimming took 0 bases from V and 7 from J, leaving 14 bases between them. This CDR3 has 16 amino acids. Germline V CDR1 and CDR2: SGDLS, YYNGEE. CDR3 loop: CASSVAGLDTNSPLHF. The CDR3 region has the DNA TGTGCCAGCAGCGTAGCTGGGCTCGACACGAATTCACCCCTCCACTTT.

This clone was detected only a few times. The chain links TRBV18 to TRBJ2-2; 8 bases align to TRBD1. V trimming: 6 bases; J trimming: 4 bases; junction bases outside the gene matches: 7. Looked up from germline, CDR1 is KGHSH and CDR2 is LQKENI. The CDR3 covers 15 residues. The CDR3 loop reads CASSRTGSVTGELFF. CDR3 DNA sequence: TGTGCCAGCTCGCGGACAGGGTCGGTCACCGGGGAGCTGTTTTTT.

The chain employs TRBV5-1 and TRBJ1-1, with 8 bases identical to TRBD1. Germline values: CDR1 SGHRS, CDR2 YFSETQ. V was clipped by 4 bases and J by 7 bases; unmatched bases: 6. The CDR3 totals 13 residues. The CDR3 sequence is CASSAAGGIEAFF. CDR3 bases: TGCGCCAGCAGCGCGGCAGGGGGCATTGAAGCTTTCTTT.

CDR3 nucleotides: TGTGCCAGCAGTTTAGACGGGGATGTCTACACCTTC. The encoded protein is CASSLDGDVYTF. The rearrangement links TRBV5-6 to TRBJ1-2; D remains unclear. Trimming took off 5 bases at V and 10 bases at J, with 15 bases between the two ends. Germline values: CDR1 SGHDT, CDR2 YYEEEE. CDR3 length: 12 amino acids.

This clone came up a few times. The chain is built from TRBV30 and TRBJ1-5; 7 bases align to TRBD1. The CDR3 is 12 amino acids. Germline CDR1 and CDR2: GTSNPN and SVGIG (reference sequence). Trimming removed 5 bases from V and 2 bases from J; junction bases left unmatched: 0. CDR3 bases: TGTGCCTGGGGGACAGGCAATCAGCCCCAGCATTTT. This codes for CAWGTGNQPQHF.

The V and J genes are TRBV6-1 and TRBJ2-1; 8 bases are shared with TRBD2. Unmatched junction bases numbered 17, after V lost 3 bases and J lost 1 base. Germline-derived CDR1 and CDR2 are MNHNS and SASEGT. This CDR3 is built from 20 residues. The DNA of the CDR3 is TGTGCCAGCAGTGATTTTGGCAGTGCGGGACTAGTGGGGTCCTACAATGAGCAGTTCTTC. Translation: CASSDFGSAGLVGSYNEQFF.

The chain has TRBV28 and TRBJ2-5, with 12 bases fitting TRBD2. Looked up from germline, CDR1 is MDHEN and CDR2 is SYDVKM. The junction had 7 bases not matched to a gene; V was cut back by 1 base and J by 4 bases. The CDR3 length is 17 residues. Here the CDR3 reads CASSLYPSSGGAETQYF. CDR3 DNA sequence: TGTGCCAGCAGTTTATACCCCTCTAGCGGGGGGGCAGAGACCCAGTACTTC.

This chain uses TRBV10-3 with TRBJ2-1; 10 bases are a match to TRBD2. Germline loops: CDR1 ENHRY, CDR2 SYGVKD. V trimming: 3 bases; J trimming: 7 bases; junction bases outside the gene matches: 9. This CDR3 contains 16 residues. CDR3 in amino acids: CAISDHSGGSRNEQFF. The CDR3 nucleotides are TGTGCCATCAGTGACCATAGCGGGGGGTCCCGAAATGAGCAGTTCTTC.

A note on this clone: This same CDR3 is encoded by further DNA sequences in the sample. The genes are TRBV6-5 and TRBJ2-5, with D hard to call. Germline-derived CDR1 and CDR2 are MNHEY and SVGAGI. V dropped 0 bases and J dropped 5 bases, with 10 bases sitting between them. This CDR3 is built from 14 residues. The CDR3 loop is CASSYSSGRETQYF. In nucleotides, the CDR3 is TGTGCCAGCAGTTACTCTTCGGGTAGGGAGACCCAGTACTTC.

The V gene is TRBV5-4, the J gene TRBJ1-2; the D gene is possibly TRBD1 (5 bases). Germline V gives CDR1 SGHNT, CDR2 YYREEE (reference sequence). The CDR3 covers 13 residues. V dropped 2 bases and J dropped 8 bases, with 13 bases sitting between them. CDR3 DNA sequence: TGTGCCAGCAGCTTCAAAAGGGGATACGGCTACACCTTC. Amino acids: CASSFKRGYGYTF.

In this sample, this clone is medium-sized (0.01 to 0.1%). The rearrangement uses TRBV11-2 and TRBJ2-7, with TRBD1 identical over 7 bases. The CDR3 has 14 amino acids. V shed 6 bases, J shed 0 bases, and the junction held 5 bases outside the gene matches. Germline values: CDR1 SGHAT, CDR2 FQNNGV. CDR3 DNA sequence: TGTGCCAGCAGGGGACAGTCCGGCTCCTACGAGCAGTACTTC. Its protein is CASRGQSGSYEQYF.

CDR3 nucleotides: TGTGCCAGCAGTTTATTCAGGGGATTGAGCAATCAGCCCCAGCATTTT. It yields the protein CASSLFRGLSNQPQHF. The V call is TRBV28, the J call TRBJ1-5; D is perhaps TRBD1 (6 bases). The germline V gene has CDR1 MDHEN and CDR2 SYDVKM. The CDR3 covers 16 residues. V shed 1 base and J shed 1 base, with 11 bases lying between them.

The chain combines TRBV14 with TRBJ1-1; the D is unclear. The germline V gene has CDR1 SGHDN and CDR2 FVKESK. This CDR3 has 15 residues. V gave up 0 bases and J gave up 4 bases, with 12 bases separating them. In nucleotides, the CDR3 is TGTGCCAGCAGCCAAGATTTCGGTAGAGGCACTGAAGCTTTCTTT. Translating it yields CASSQDFGRGTEAFF.

V gene TRBV7-9 combines with J gene TRBJ2-3; 10 bases are a match to TRBD1. CDR3 length: 16 amino acids. Germline trimming cut 4 bases from V and 2 bases from J; bases unmatched to any gene: 6. Germline CDR1 and CDR2: SEHNR and FQNEAQ (reference sequence). The CDR3 reads CASSSPGTGDTDTQYF. DNA of the CDR3: TGTGCCAGCAGCTCTCCCGGGACAGGGGACACAGATACGCAGTATTTT.